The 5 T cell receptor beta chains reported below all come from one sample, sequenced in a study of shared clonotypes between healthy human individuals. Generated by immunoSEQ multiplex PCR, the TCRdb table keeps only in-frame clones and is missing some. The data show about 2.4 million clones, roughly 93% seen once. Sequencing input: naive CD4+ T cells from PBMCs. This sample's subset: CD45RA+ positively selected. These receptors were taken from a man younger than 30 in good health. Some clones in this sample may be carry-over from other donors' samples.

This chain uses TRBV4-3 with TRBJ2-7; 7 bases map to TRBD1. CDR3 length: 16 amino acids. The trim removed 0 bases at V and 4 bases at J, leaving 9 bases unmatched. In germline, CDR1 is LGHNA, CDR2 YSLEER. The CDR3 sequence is CASSQDWAGGLYEQYF. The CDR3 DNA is TGCGCCAGCAGCCAAGATTGGGCAGGGGGATTATACGAGCAGTACTTC.

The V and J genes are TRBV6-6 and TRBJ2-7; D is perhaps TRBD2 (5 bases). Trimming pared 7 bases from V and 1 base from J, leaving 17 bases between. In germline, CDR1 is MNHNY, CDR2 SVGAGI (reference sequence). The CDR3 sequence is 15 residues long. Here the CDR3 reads CASNSFGGLSYEQYF. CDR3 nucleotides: TGTGCCAGCAATAGTTTCGGAGGCCTTTCCTACGAGCAGTACTTC.

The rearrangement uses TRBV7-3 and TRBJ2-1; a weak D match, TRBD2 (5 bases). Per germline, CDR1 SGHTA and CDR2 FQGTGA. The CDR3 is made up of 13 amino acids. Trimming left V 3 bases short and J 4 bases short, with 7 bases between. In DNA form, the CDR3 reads TGTGCCAGCAGCTTCCCGGGATACAATGAGCAGTTCTTC. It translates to CASSFPGYNEQFF.

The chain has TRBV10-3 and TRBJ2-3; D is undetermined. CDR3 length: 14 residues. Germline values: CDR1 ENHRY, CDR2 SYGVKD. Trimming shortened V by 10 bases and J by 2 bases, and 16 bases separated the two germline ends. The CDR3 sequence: CATLDGAFTDTQYF. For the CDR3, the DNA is TGTGCCACCTTGGACGGTGCCTTCACAGATACGCAGTATTTT.

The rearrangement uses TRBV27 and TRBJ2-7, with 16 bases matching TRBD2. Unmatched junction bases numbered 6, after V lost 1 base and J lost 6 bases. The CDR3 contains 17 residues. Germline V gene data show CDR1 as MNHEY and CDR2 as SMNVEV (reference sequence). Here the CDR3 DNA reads TGTGCCAGCAGTTTATTCCCGGGACTAGCGGGAGGGACCGAGCAGTACTTC. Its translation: CASSLFPGLAGGTEQYF.